What follows is one TCR beta chain and its context. What it binds is unknown. The data originate from a study of T cells and Merkel cell carcinoma outcomes. The study's findings and limits: Reportedly, T-cell repertoire with density predicts Merkel cell carcinoma outcomes.

The CDR3 runs to 13 residues. V was cut by 5 bases and J by 5 bases, with 10 bases left in between. CDR1 and CDR2 from the germline V gene are LGHNT and FRNRAP. Produced via immunoSEQ multiplex PCR; TCRdb's table is partial and in-frame only. The table includes about 15,000 clones, about nine tenths detected once. The chain carries TRBV12-5 and TRBJ2-1; D unresolved. The origin of this receptor is a human donor with Merkel cell carcinoma. The sample comprised tumor tissue from Merkel cell carcinoma. CDR3 residues: CASGRSSDNEQFF. The CDR3 nucleotides read TGTGCTAGTGGTCGATCTAGTGACAATGAGCAGTTCTTC. Complete variable domain (other parts from reference TRBV12-5 and TRBJ2-1): DARVTQTPRHKVTEMGQEVTMRCQPILGHNTVFWYRQTMMQGLELLAYFRNRAPLDDSGMPKDRFSAEMPDATLATLKIQPSEPRDSAVYFCASGRSSDNEQFFGPGTRLTVL.